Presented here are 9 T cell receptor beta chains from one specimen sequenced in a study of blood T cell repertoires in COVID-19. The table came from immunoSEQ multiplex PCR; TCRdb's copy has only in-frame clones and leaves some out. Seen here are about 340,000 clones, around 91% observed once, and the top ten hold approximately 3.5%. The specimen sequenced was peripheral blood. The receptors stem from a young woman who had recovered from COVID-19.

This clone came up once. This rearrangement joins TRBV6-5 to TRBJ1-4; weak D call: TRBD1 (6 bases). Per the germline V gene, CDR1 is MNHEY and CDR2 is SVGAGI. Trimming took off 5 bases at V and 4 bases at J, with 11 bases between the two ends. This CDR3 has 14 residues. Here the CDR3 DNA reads TGTGCCAGCAGTAAGGGGACACTTAATGAAAAACTGTTTTTT. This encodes CASSKGTLNEKLFF.

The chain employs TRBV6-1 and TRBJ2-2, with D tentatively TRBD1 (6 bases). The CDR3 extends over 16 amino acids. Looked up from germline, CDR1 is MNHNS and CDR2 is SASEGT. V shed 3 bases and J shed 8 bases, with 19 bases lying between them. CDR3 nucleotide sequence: TGTGCCAGCAGTGATAAAACAGGGACCCTGGGGGGGGAGCTGTTTTTT. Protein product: CASSDKTGTLGGELFF.

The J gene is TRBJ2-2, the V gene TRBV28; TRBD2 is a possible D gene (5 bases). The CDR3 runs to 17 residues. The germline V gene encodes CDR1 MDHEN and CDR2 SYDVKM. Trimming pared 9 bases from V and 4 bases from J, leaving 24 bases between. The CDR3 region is CASNPHPHGVFTGELFF. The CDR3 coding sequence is TGTGCCAGTAACCCTCATCCCCACGGGGTTTTCACCGGGGAGCTGTTTTTT. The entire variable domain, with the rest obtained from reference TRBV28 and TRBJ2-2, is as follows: DVKVTQSSRYLVKRTGEKVFLECVQDMDHENMFWYRQDPGLGLRLIYFSYDVKMKEKGDIPEGYSVSREKKERFSLILESASTNQTSMYLCASNPHPHGVFTGELFFGEGSRLTVL.

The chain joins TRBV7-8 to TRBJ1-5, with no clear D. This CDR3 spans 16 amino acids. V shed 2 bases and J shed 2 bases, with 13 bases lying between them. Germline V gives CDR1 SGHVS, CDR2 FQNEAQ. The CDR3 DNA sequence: TGTGCCAGCAGCTTAAGAGGGAGGATGGGCAATCAGCCCCAGCATTTT. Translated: CASSLRGRMGNQPQHF.

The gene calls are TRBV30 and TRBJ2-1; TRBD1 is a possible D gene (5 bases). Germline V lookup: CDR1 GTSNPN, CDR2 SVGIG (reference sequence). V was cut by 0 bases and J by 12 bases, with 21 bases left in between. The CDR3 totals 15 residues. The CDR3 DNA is TGTGCCTGGAGTGTAAAGGGCCAGGGTGGGTCACGGCAGTTCTTC. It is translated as CAWSVKGQGGSRQFF.

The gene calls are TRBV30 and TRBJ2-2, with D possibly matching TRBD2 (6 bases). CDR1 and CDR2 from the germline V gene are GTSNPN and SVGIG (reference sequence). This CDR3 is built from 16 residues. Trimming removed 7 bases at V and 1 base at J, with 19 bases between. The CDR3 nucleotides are TGTGCCTTGGAGAGCGGGCGGAGGGAGAACACCGGGGAGCTGTTTTTT. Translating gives CALESGRRENTGELFF.

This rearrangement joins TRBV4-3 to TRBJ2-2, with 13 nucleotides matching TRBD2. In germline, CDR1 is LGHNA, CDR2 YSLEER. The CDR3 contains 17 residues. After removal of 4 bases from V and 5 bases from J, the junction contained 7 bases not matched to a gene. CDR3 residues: CASSRRLAGGGTGELFF. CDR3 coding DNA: TGCGCCAGCAGCCGGCGACTAGCGGGAGGTGGAACCGGGGAGCTGTTTTTT.

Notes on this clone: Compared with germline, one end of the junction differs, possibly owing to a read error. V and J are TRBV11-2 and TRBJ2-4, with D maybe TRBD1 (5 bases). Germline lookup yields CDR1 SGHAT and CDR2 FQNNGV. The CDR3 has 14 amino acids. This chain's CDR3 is CASSLEAGLNLQYF. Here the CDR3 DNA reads TGTGCCAGCAGCTTAGAAGCAGGGCTAAACCTTCAGTACTTC.

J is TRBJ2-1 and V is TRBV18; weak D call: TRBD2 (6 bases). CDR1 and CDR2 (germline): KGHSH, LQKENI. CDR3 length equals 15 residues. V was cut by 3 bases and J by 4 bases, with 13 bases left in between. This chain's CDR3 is CASSPSAEGYNEQFF. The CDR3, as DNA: TGTGCCAGCTCACCGTCAGCGGAGGGGTACAATGAGCAGTTCTTC. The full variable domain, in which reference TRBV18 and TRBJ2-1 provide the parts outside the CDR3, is NAGVMQNPRHLVRRRGQEARLRCSPMKGHSHVYWYRQLPEEGLKFMVYLQKENIIDESGMPKERFSAEFPKEGPSILRIQQVVRGDSAAYFCASSPSAEGYNEQFFGPGTRLTVL.